The sequence of this TCR beta chain was determined in a study of blood T cell repertoires in COVID-19. About the research overall: The United States, Italy and Spain were the sources of the acute and convalescent COVID-19 samples. The analysed material was cDNA or gDNA that came from T cells, B-cell-depleted T cells, or PBMCs.

Those enrolled in Seattle joined during active infection and were followed longitudinally afterward. In the authors' workflow: Scientists estimated how many nucleated cells there were by amplifying reference gene primers. Clones were sequenced by immunoSEQ multiplex PCR, and TCRdb holds only the in-frame ones, with some missing. V and J calls and clone size are given by that table; D and trimming were obtained from the DNA. This table has tens of thousands of clones, around 86% appearing once. Sequenced sample: peripheral blood. The receptor was derived from a man aged 35 to 55 with COVID-19, enrolled during active disease.

The CDR3 protein is CASSFRNRGADAHEQYF. The CDR3 bases are TGTGCCAGCAGTTTTCGGAACAGGGGCGCAGATGCTCACGAGCAGTACTTC. The chain couples TRBV27 to TRBJ2-7, with 7 bases identical to TRBD1. V lost 3 bases and J lost 5; bases outside the gene matches: 16. There are 17 residues in the CDR3. The germline V gene encodes CDR1 MNHEY and CDR2 SMNVEV (reference sequence).